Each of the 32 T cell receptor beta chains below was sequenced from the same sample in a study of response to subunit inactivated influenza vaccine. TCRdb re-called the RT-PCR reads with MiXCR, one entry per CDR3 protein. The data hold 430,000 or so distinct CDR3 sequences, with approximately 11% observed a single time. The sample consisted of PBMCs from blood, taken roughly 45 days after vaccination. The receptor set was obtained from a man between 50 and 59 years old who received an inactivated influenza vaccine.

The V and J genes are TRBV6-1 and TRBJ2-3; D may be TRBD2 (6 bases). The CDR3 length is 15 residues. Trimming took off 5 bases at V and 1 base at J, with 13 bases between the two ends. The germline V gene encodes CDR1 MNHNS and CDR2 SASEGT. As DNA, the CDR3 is TGTGCCAGCAGTATGGGGGGAGTGGGCACAGATACGCAGTATTTT. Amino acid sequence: CASSMGGVGTDTQYF.

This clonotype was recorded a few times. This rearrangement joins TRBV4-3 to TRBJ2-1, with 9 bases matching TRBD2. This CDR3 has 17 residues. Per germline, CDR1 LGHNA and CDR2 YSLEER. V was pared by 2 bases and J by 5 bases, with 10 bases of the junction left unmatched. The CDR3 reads CASSQPGGGREDNEQFF. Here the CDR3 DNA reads TGCGCCAGCAGCCAACCTGGGGGCGGGAGGGAAGACAATGAGCAGTTCTTC.

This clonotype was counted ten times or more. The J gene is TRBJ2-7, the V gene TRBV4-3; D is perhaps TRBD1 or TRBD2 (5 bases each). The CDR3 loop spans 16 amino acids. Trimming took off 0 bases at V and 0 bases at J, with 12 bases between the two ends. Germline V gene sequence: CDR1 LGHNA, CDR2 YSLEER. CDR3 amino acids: CASSQDWGPLSYEQYF. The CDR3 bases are TGCGCCAGCAGCCAAGATTGGGGACCGCTCTCCTACGAGCAGTACTTC.

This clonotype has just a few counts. Here the CDR3 reads CASSLLADSGSEQYF. As DNA, the CDR3 is TGTGCCAGCAGTTTATTAGCGGACAGTGGGTCCGAGCAGTACTTC. J is TRBJ2-7 and V is TRBV28, with D possibly called TRBD1 or TRBD2 (6 bases each). Trimming shortened V by 1 base and J by 6 bases, and 16 bases separated the two germline ends. From germline, CDR1 is MDHEN and CDR2 SYDVKM. The CDR3 spans 15 residues. Combining the CDR3 with reference TRBV28 and TRBJ2-7 gives the whole variable domain DVKVTQSSRYLVKRTGEKVFLECVQDMDHENMFWYRQDPGLGLRLIYFSYDVKMKEKGDIPEGYSVSREKKERFSLILESASTNQTSMYLCASSLLADSGSEQYFGPGTRLTVT.

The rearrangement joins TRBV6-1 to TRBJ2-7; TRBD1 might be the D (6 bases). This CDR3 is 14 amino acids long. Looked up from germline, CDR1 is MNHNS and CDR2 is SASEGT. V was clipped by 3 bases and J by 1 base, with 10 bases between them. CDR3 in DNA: TGTGCCAGCAGTGAGTACAGGGCTTCCTACGAGCAGTACTTC. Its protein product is CASSEYRASYEQYF.

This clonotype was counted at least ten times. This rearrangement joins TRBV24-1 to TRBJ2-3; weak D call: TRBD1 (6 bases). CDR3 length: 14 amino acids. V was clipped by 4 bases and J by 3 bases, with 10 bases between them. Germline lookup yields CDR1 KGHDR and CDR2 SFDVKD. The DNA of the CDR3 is TGTGCCACCAGTGACTGGACAGAGACAGATACGCAGTATTTT. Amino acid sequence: CATSDWTETDTQYF.

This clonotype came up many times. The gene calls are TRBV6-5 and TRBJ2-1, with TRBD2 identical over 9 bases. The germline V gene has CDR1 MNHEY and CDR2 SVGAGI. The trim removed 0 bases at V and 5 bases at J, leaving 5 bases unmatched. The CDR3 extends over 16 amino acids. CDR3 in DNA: TGTGCCAGCAGTTACTCGCCGGGACTAGCTCACAATGAGCAGTTCTTC. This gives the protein CASSYSPGLAHNEQFF.

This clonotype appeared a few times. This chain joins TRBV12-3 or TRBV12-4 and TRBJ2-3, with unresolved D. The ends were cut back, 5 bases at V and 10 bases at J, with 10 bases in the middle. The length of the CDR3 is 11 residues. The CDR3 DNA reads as TGTGCCAGCAGTCCCGGGCTATCGCAGTATTTT. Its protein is CASSPGLSQYF.

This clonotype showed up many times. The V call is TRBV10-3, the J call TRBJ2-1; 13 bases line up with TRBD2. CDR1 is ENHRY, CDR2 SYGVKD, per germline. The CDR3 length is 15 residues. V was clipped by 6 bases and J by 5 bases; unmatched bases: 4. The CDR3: CAISRTSGSHNEQFF. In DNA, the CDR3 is TGTGCCATCAGCCGGACTAGCGGGAGCCACAATGAGCAGTTCTTC.

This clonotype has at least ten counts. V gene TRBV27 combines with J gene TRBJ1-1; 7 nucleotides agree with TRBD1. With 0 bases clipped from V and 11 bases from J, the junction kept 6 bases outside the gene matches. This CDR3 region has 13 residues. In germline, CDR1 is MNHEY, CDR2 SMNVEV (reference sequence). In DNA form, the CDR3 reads TGTGCCAGCAGTTTATCGGTCCAGGGGGTGGCTTTCTTT. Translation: CASSLSVQGVAFF.

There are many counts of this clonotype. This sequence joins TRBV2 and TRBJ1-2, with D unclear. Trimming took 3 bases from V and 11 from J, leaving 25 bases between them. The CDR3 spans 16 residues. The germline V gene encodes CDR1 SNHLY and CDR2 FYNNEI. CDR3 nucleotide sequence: TGTGCCAGCAGTGAGTTAAACCCGGGATTCTTCCCCTCATACACCTTC. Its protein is CASSELNPGFFPSYTF.

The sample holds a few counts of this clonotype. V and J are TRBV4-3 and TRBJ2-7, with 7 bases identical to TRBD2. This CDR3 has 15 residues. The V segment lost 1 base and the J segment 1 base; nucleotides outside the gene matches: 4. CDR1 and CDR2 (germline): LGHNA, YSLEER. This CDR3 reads CASSQVAGESYEQYF. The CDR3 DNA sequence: TGCGCCAGCAGCCAAGTGGCGGGAGAGTCCTACGAGCAGTACTTC.

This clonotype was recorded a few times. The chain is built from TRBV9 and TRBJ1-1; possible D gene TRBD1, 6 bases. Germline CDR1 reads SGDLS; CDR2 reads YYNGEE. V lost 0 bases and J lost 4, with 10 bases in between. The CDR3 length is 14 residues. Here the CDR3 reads CASSVGGGGTEAFF. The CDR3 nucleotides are TGTGCCAGCAGCGTAGGAGGGGGAGGCACTGAAGCTTTCTTT. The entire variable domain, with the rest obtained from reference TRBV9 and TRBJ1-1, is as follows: DSGVTQTPKHLITATGQRVTLRCSPRSGDLSVYWYQQSLDQGLQFLIQYYNGEERAKGNILERFSAQQFPDLHSELNLSSLELGDSALYFCASSVGGGGTEAFFGQGTRLTVV.

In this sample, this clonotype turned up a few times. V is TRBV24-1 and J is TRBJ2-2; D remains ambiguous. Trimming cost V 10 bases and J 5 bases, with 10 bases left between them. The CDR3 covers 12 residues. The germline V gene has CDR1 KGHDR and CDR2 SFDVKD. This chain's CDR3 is CATTLGTGELFF. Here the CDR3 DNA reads TGTGCCACGACTTTGGGGACCGGGGAGCTGTTTTTT.

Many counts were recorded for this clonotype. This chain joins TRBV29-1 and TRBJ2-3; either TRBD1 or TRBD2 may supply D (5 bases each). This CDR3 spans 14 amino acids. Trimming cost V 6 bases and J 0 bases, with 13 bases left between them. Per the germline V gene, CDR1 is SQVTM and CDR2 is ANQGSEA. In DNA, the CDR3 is TGCAGCGTCACGGGACCCTTTAGCACAGATACGCAGTATTTT. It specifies CSVTGPFSTDTQYF.

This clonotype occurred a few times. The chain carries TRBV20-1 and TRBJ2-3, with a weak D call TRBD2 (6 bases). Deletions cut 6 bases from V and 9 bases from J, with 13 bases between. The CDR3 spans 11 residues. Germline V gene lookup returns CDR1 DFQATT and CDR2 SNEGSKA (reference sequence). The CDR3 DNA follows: TGCAGTGCCGGGGGTGGGAGGACGCAGTATTTT. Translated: CSAGGGRTQYF.

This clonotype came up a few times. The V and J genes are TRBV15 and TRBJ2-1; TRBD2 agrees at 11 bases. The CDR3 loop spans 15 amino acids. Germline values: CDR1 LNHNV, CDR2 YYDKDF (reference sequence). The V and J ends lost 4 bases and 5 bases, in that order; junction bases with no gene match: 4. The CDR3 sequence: CATSNGGLADNEQFF. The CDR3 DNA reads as TGTGCCACCAGCAATGGGGGACTAGCGGACAATGAGCAGTTCTTC.

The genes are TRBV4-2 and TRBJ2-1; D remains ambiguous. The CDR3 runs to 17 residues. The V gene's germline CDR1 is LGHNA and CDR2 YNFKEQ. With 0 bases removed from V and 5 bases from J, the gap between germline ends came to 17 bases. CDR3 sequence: CASSQESHGIGDNEQFF. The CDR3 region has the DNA TGTGCCAGCAGCCAAGAGTCCCACGGCATCGGAGACAATGAGCAGTTCTTC.

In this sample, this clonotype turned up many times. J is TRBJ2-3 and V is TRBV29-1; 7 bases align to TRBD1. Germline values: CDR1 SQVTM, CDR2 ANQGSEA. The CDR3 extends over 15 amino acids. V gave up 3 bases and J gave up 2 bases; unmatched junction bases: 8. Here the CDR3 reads CSVDHGGQDTDTQYF. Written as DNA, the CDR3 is TGCAGCGTTGACCATGGAGGACAGGACACAGATACGCAGTATTTT.

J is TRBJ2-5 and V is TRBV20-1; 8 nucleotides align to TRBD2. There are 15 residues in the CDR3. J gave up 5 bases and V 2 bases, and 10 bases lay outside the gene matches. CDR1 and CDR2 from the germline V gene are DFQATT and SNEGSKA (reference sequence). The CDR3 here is CSARSAGGVSETQYF. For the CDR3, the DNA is TGCAGTGCTAGATCTGCGGGGGGTGTGTCGGAGACCCAGTACTTC.

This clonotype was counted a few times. The CDR3 protein is CASSTTGATYGYTF. CDR3 bases: TGTGCCAGCAGTACTACAGGGGCAACCTATGGCTACACCTTC. The chain combines TRBV28 with TRBJ1-2; 7 bases line up with TRBD1. The CDR3 runs 14 residues. The germline CDR1 and CDR2 sequences are MDHEN and SYDVKM. Losses at the gene ends were 5 bases for V and 4 bases for J; bases not matched to a gene: 7.

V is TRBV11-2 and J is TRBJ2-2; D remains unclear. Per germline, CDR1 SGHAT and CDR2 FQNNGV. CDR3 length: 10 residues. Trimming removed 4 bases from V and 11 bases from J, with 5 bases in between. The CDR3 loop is CASSSSELFF. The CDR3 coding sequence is TGTGCCAGCAGCTCCTCCGAGCTGTTTTTT. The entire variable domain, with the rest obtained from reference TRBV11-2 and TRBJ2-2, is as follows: EAGVAQSPRYKIIEKRQSVAFWCNPISGHATLYWYQQILGQGPKLLIQFQNNGVVDDSQLPKDRFSAERLKGVDSTLKIQPAKLEDSAVYLCASSSSELFFGEGSRLTVL.

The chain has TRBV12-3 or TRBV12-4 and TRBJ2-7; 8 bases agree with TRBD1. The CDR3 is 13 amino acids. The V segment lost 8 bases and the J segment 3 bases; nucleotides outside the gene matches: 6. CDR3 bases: TGTGCCAGCGGTCGGACAGGGCACTACGAGCAGTACTTC. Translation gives CASGRTGHYEQYF.

In DNA form, the CDR3 reads TGCGCCAGCAGCCCGACTACCGTCTCCTACAATGAGCAGTTCTTC. Translated: CASSPTTVSYNEQFF. The chain carries TRBV10-2 and TRBJ2-1; TRBD2 is a possible D gene (5 bases). Germline CDR1 reads WSHSY; CDR2 reads SAAADI. This CDR3 has 15 amino acids. Trimming left V 6 bases short and J 0 bases short, with 12 bases between.

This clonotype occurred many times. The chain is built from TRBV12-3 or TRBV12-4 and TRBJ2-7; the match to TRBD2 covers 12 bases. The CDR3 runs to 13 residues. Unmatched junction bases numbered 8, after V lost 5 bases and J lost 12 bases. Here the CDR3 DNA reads TGTGCCAGCAGTCCCATGACTAGCGGGAGACTGTACTTC. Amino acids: CASSPMTSGRLYF.

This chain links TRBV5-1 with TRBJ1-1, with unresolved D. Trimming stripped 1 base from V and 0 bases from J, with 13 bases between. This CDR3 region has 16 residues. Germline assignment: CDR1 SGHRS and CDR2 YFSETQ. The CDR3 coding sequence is TGCGCCAGCAGCTTGATCATGAGCTACATGAACACTGAAGCTTTCTTT. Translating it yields CASSLIMSYMNTEAFF. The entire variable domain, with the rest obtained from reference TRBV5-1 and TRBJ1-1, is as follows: KAGVTQTPRYLIKTRGQQVTLSCSPISGHRSVSWYQQTPGQGLQFLFEYFSETQRNKGNFPGRFSGRQFSNSRSEMNVSTLELGDSALYLCASSLIMSYMNTEAFFGQGTRLTVV.

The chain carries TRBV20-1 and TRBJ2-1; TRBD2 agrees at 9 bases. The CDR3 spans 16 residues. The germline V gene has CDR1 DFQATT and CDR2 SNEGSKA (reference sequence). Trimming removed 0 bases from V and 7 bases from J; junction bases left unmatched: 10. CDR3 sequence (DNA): TGCAGTGCTAGAGACCCCAGAGCGGGAGGTAGGAATGAGCAGTTCTTC. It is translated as CSARDPRAGGRNEQFF.

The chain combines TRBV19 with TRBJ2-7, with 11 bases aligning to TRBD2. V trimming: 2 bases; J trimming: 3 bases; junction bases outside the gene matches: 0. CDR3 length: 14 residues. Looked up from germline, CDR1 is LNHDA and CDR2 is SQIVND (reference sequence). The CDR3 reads CASSITSGSYEQYF. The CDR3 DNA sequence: TGTGCCAGTAGTATAACTAGCGGGAGCTACGAGCAGTACTTC.

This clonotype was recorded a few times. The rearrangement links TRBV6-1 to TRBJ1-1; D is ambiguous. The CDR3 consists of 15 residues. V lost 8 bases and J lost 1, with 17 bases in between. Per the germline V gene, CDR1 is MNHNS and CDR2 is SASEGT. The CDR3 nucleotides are TGTGCCAGCTCACCAAATCGGGCAACGAACACTGAAGCTTTCTTT. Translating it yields CASSPNRATNTEAFF.

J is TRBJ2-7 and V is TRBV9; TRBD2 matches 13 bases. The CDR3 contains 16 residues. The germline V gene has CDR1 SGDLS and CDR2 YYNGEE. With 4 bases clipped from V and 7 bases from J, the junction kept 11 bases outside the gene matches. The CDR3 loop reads CASSFGTSGAVREQYF. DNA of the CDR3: TGTGCCAGCAGCTTCGGGACTAGCGGGGCGGTTCGGGAGCAGTACTTC.

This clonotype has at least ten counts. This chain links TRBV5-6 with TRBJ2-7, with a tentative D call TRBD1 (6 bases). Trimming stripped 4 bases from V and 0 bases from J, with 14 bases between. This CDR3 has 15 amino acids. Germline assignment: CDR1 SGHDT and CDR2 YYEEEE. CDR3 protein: CASSPVGQSSYEQYF. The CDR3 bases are TGTGCCAGCAGCCCAGTCGGACAGAGCTCCTACGAGCAGTACTTC.

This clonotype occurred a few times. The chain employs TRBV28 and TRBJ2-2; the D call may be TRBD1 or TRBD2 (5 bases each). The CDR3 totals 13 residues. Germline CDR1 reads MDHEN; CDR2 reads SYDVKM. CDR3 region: CATWGTNTGELFF. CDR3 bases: TGTGCTACTTGGGGGACGAACACCGGGGAGCTGTTTTTT. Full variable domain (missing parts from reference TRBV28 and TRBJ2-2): DVKVTQSSRYLVKRTGEKVFLECVQDMDHENMFWYRQDPGLGLRLIYFSYDVKMKEKGDIPEGYSVSREKKERFSLILESASTNQTSMYLCATWGTNTGELFFGEGSRLTVL.